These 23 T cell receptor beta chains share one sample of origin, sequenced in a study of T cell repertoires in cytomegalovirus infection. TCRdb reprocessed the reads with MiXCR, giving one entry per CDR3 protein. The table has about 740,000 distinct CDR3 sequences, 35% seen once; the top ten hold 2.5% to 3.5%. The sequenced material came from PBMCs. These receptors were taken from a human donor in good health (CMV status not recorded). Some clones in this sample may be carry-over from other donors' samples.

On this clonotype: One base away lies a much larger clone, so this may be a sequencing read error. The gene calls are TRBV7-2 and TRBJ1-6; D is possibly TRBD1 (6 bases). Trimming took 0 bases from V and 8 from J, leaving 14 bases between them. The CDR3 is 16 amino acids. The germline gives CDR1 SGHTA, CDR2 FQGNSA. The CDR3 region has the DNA TGTGCCAGCAGCTTAGCGAGACCCGGGACATATTCACCCCTCCACTTT. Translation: CASSLARPGTYSPLHF.

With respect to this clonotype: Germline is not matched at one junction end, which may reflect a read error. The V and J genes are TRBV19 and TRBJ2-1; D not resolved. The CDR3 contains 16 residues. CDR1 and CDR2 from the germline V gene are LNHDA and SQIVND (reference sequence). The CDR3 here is CASPLGEESSYNEQCF. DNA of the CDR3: TGTGCCAGTCCCCTGGGCGAAGAAAGCTCCTACAATGAGCAGTGCTTC.

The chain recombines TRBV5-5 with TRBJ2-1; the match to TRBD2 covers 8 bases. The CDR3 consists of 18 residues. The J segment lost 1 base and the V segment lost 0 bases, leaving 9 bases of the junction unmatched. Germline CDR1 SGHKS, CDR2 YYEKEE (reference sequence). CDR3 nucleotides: TGTGCCAGCAGCTTGGCACGTATAACGGGAGGGTCCTACAATGAGCAGTTCTTC. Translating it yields CASSLARITGGSYNEQFF.

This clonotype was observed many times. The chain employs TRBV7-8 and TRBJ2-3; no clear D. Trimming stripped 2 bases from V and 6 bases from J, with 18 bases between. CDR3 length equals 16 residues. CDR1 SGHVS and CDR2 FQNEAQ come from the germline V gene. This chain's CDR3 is CASSLKGSQMADTQYF. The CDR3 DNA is TGTGCCAGCAGCTTAAAAGGCAGCCAAATGGCGGATACGCAGTATTTT.

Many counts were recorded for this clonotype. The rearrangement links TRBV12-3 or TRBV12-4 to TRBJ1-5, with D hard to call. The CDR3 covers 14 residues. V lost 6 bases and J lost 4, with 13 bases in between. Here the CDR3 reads CASSLEPQNQPQHF. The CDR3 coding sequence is TGTGCCAGCAGCCTTGAACCTCAGAATCAGCCCCAGCATTTT.

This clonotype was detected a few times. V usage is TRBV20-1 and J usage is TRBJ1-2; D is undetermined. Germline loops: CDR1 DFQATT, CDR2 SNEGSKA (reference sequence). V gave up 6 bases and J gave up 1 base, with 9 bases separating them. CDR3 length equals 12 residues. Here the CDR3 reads CSAKTGNYGYTF. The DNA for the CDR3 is TGCAGTGCCAAGACCGGTAACTATGGCTACACCTTC.

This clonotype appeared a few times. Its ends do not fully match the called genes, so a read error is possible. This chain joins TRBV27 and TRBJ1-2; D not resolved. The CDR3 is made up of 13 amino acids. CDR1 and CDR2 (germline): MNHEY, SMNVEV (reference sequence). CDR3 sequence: CASSPAAPLTTSF. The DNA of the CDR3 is TGTGCCAGCAGCCCAGCGGCCCCTCTTACCACGAGCTTC.

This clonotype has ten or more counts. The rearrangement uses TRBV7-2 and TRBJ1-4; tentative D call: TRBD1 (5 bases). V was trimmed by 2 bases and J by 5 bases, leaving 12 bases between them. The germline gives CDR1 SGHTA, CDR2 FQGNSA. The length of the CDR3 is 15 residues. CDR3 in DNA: TGTGCCAGCAGCTTATCTGCAGGGCGGAATGAAAAACTGTTTTTT. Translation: CASSLSAGRNEKLFF.

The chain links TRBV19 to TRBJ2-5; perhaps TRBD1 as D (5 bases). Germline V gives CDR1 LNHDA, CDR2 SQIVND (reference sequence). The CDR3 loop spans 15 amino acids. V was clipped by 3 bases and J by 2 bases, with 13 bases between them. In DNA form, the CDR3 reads TGTGCCAGTAGTATTGATGGGGCTGCACAAGAGACCCAGTACTTC. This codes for CASSIDGAAQETQYF.

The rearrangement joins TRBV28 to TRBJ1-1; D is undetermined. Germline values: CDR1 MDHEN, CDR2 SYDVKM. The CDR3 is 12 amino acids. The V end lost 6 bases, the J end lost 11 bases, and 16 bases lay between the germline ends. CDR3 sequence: CASSPSPMTAFF. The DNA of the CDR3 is TGTGCCAGCAGCCCCTCACCGATGACGGCTTTCTTT.

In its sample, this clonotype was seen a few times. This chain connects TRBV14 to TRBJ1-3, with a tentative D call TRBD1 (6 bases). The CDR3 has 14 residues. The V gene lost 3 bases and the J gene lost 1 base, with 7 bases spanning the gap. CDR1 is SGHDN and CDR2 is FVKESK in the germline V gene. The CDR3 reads CASSHGQSGNTIYF. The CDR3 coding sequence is TGTGCCAGCAGCCATGGACAGTCTGGAAACACCATATATTTT.

The CDR3 sequence is CASSSMGGYEQYF. DNA for the CDR3: TGTGCCAGCAGCTCGATGGGTGGCTACGAGCAGTACTTC. The V and J genes are TRBV7-6 and TRBJ2-7; D not certain. Trimming left V 4 bases short and J 3 bases short, with 10 bases between. CDR1 SGHVS and CDR2 FNYEAQ come from the germline V gene. The CDR3 runs to 13 residues.

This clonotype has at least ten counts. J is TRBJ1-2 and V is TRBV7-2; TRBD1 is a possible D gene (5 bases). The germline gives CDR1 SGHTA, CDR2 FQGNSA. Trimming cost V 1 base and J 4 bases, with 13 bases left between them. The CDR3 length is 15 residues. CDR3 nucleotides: TGTGCCAGCAGCTTAGAGGCAGGGTACAGCTATGGCTACACCTTC. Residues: CASSLEAGYSYGYTF.

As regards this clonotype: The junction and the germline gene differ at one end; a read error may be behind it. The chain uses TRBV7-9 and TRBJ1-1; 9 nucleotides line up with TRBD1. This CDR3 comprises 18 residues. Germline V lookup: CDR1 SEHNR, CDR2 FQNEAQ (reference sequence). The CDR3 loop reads CSSSQSAGQGKRNTEAFF. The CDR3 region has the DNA TGTTCCAGCAGCCAAAGTGCAGGACAGGGGAAGAGGAACACTGAAGCTTTCTTT. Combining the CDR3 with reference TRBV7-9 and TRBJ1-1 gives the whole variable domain DTGVSQNPRHKITKRGQNVTFRCDPISEHNRLYWYRQTLGQGPEFLTYFQNEAQLEKSRLLSDRFSAERPKGSFSTLEIQRTEQGDSAMYLCSSSQSAGQGKRNTEAFFGQGTRLTVV.

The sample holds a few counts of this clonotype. This CDR3 is CASSPQYQETQYF. DNA for the CDR3: TGTGCCAGCTCACCGCAGTATCAAGAGACCCAGTACTTC. The chain carries TRBV18 and TRBJ2-5; no clear D gene. Trimming removed 3 bases from V and 2 bases from J, with 7 bases in between. Germline CDR1 KGHSH, CDR2 LQKENI. The CDR3 has 13 residues.

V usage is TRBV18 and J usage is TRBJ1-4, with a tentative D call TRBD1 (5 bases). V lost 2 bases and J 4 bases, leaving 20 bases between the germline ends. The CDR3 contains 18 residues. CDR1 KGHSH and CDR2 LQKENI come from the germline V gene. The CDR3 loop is CASSPTVSRGLFNEKLFF. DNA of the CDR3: TGTGCCAGCTCACCAACAGTCAGTCGGGGCCTCTTTAATGAAAAACTGTTTTTT.

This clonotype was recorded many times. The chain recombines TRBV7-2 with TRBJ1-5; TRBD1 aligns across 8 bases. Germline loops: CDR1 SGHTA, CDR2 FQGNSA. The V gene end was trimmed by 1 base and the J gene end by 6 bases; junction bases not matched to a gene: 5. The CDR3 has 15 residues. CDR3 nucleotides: TGTGCCAGCAGCTTAGTCCAGGGGGCGTTTCAGCCCCAGCATTTT. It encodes CASSLVQGAFQPQHF.

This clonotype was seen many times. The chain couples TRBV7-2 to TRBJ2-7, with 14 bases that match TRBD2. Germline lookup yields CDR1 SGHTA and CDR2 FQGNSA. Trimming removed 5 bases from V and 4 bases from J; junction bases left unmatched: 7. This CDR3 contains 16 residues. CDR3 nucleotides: TGTGCCAGCAGCCCTAGACTAGCGGGGGGGAGATACGAGCAGTACTTC. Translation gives CASSPRLAGGRYEQYF.

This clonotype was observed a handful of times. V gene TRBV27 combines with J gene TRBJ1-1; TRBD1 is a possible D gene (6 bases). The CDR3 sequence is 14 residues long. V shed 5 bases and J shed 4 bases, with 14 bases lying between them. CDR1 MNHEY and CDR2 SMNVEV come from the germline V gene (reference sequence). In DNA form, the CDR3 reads TGTGCCAGCAGTAGGGGGGCAATAGTCACTGAAGCTTTCTTT. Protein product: CASSRGAIVTEAFF.

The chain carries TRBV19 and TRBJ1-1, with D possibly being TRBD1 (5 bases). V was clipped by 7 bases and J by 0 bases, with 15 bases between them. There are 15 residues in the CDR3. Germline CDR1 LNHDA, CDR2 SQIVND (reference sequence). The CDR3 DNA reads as TGTGCCAGTAAAACTGAGGGACCGATGAACACTGAAGCTTTCTTT. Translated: CASKTEGPMNTEAFF.

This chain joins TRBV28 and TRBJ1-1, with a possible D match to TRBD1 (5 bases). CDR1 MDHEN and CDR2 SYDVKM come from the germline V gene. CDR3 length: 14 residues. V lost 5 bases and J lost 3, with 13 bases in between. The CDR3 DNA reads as TGTGCCAGCAGTCCCCAGGTGGGGGACACTGAAGCTTTCTTT. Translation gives CASSPQVGDTEAFF.

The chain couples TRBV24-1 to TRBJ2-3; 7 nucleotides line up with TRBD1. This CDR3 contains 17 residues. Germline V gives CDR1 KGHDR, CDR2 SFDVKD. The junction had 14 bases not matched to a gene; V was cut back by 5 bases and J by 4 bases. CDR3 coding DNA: TGTGCCACCAGTGGTAACTACAGGGGAAGTTTTCCAGATACGCAGTATTTT. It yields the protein CATSGNYRGSFPDTQYF.

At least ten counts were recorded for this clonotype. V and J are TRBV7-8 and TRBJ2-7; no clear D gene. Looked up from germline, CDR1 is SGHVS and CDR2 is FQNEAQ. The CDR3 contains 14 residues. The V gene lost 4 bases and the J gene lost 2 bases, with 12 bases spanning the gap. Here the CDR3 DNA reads TGTGCCAGCAGCTCCACCGGGTCTACCTACGAGCAGTACTTC. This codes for CASSSTGSTYEQYF.